This TCR beta chain was profiled in a study of cytomegalovirus exposure and HLA in healthy donors. Study in general: Of some 410 genotyped donors, roughly 76% grouped in the Caucasian-associated ancestry cluster.

The CDR3 extends over 15 amino acids. Trimming stripped 5 bases from V and 4 bases from J, with 12 bases between. Germline CDR1 and CDR2: SGHAT and FQNNGV. The primer mix had 60 Vbeta and 13 Jbeta primers. Generated by immunoSEQ multiplex PCR, the TCRdb table keeps only in-frame clones and is missing some. The sample records 89,000 or so clones, about 77% being singletons. In its sample, this clone was seen a few times. Antigen specificity is unknown. Findings and limits, study-wide: The authors reported that TCR beta sequences could predict HLA-A and HLA-B alleles. These predictions were accurate for most subjects in the first cohort.

The specimen sequenced was PBMCs. This clonotype was obtained from a man aged 55 to 70 in good health and CMV-seronegative. The rearrangement links TRBV11-2 to TRBJ1-6, with a weak D call TRBD1 (6 bases). The DNA of the CDR3 is TGTGCCAGCAGCGACCGGACAGTTTATAATTCACCCCTCCACTTT. Protein: CASSDRTVYNSPLHF.